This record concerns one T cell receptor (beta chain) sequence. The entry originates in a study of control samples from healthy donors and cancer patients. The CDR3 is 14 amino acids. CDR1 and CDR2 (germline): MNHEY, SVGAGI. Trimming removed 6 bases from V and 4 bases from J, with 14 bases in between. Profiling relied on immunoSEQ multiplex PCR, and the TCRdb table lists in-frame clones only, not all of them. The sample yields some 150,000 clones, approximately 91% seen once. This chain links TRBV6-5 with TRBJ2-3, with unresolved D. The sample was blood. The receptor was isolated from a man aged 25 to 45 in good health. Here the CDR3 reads CASRESVIPDTQYF. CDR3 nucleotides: TGTGCCAGCAGGGAGAGTGTAATCCCAGATACGCAGTATTTT.